This T cell receptor (beta chain) was captured by sequencing in a study of blood T cell repertoires in COVID-19. Trimming stripped 5 bases from V and 5 bases from J, with 12 bases between. The CDR3 totals 13 residues. Germline values: CDR1 LGHNT, CDR2 FRNRAP. TCRdb's copy holds only in-frame clones and misses some; the assay was immunoSEQ multiplex PCR. The table has under 500,000 clones, 70% to 90% seen once. Sequences were obtained from PBMCs or T cells enriched from blood (not recorded which). The TCR was taken from a woman between 18 and 29 years old with acute COVID-19. The chain uses TRBV12-5 and TRBJ1-2; perhaps TRBD1 as D (6 bases). The CDR3: CASGLQGFYGYTF. CDR3 bases: TGTGCTAGTGGTCTGCAGGGGTTTTATGGCTACACCTTC.